This T cell receptor beta chain stems from a study of T cells in Graves' hyperthyroidism and ophthalmopathy. As for the study in general: Before any treatment, at initial diagnosis, peripheral blood was collected. Study findings and constraints: Most clonotypes expanded in thyroid above 0.001 were likewise present in blood.

CDR3 length: 13 amino acids. CDR1 ENHRY and CDR2 SYGVKD come from the germline V gene. V lost 1 base, J lost 8 bases, and 9 bases lay in between. TCR beta CDR3 region amplification was performed from RNA transcripts. An initial round of RT-PCR targeting the TCR CDR3 relied on the HTBI primer set. TCRdb independently ran MiXCR on the multiplex PCR reads; one entry per CDR3 protein. The sample lists 380,000 or so distinct CDR3 sequences, 14% seen once, with roughly 25% in the top ten. This clonotype was detected ten times or more. What it binds is not known. PBMCs stemmed from around 10 ml fresh peripheral blood.

This clonotype was obtained from a woman aged 25 to 45 with Graves' hyperthyroidism. V gene TRBV10-3 combines with J gene TRBJ2-1; maybe TRBD2 (5 bases). The sequencing sample was made of blood. The CDR3 coding sequence is TGTGCCATCAGTGAGTGGGAGCACCATGAGCAGTTCTTC. This encodes CAISEWEHHEQFF.